Detailed here is one TCR beta chain. Its antigen is as yet unknown. Germline V CDR1 and CDR2: MDHEN, SYDVKM. The ends were cut back, 6 bases at V and 6 bases at J, with 15 bases in the middle. CDR3 length equals 14 residues. The data were produced by immunoSEQ multiplex PCR, yet TCRdb's version contains in-frame clones alone and is incomplete. The profile covers some 22,000 clones, with nearly 90% appearing a single time and roughly 15% taken by the ten largest. This sample is part of a study of PD-L1 blockade in urothelial cancer. For the study at large: Individuals in the cohort had been given 0 to 3 earlier chemotherapy regimens. Blood gave a median about 150,000 T cells.

Overall study findings and caveats: Tumor-linked clones in blood grew more by 3 weeks in durable-benefit patients.

The sample here was PBMCs, taken around atezolizumab (anti-PD-L1) treatment. The rearrangement uses TRBV28 and TRBJ1-5, with D possibly TRBD1 on 5 matching bases. This clonotype originated in a woman aged 55-70 years with urothelial cancer. CDR3 sequence: CASRGAGVIQPQHF. CDR3 in DNA: TGTGCCAGCAGGGGTGCGGGGGTGATTCAGCCCCAGCATTTT.